This T cell receptor (beta chain) is drawn from a study of shared clonotypes between healthy human individuals. Study results and caveats: Naive CD4 clonotypes overlapped across several donors at roughly 5%.

The study ran the assay at deep level. Under the authors' procedure: ImmunoSEQ junction-only sequences lacked quality scores, so their filtering differed. Using immunoSEQ multiplex PCR, the repertoire was profiled, and TCRdb retains in-frame clones only, with some absent. The V and J calls and clone size were taken over from that table, and D and trimming were inferred from the DNA. This table has 1,500,000 or so clones, around 97% appearing once. This CDR3 region has 17 residues. The V gene's germline CDR1 is MDHEN and CDR2 SYDVKM. Trimming removed 7 bases from V and 0 bases from J, with 19 bases in between. Concerning this clone itself: Its antigen is still unknown.

What was sequenced was naive CD4+ T cells sorted from blood. Subset noted: CD45RA+ positively selected. The TCR was taken from a man younger than 40 in good health. The chain recombines TRBV28 with TRBJ1-5, with a possible D match to TRBD1 (5 bases). This CDR3 reads CASIDSGFTSSNQPQHF. The CDR3 DNA reads TGTGCCAGCATAGACAGTGGGTTTACGAGTAGCAATCAGCCCCAGCATTTT.